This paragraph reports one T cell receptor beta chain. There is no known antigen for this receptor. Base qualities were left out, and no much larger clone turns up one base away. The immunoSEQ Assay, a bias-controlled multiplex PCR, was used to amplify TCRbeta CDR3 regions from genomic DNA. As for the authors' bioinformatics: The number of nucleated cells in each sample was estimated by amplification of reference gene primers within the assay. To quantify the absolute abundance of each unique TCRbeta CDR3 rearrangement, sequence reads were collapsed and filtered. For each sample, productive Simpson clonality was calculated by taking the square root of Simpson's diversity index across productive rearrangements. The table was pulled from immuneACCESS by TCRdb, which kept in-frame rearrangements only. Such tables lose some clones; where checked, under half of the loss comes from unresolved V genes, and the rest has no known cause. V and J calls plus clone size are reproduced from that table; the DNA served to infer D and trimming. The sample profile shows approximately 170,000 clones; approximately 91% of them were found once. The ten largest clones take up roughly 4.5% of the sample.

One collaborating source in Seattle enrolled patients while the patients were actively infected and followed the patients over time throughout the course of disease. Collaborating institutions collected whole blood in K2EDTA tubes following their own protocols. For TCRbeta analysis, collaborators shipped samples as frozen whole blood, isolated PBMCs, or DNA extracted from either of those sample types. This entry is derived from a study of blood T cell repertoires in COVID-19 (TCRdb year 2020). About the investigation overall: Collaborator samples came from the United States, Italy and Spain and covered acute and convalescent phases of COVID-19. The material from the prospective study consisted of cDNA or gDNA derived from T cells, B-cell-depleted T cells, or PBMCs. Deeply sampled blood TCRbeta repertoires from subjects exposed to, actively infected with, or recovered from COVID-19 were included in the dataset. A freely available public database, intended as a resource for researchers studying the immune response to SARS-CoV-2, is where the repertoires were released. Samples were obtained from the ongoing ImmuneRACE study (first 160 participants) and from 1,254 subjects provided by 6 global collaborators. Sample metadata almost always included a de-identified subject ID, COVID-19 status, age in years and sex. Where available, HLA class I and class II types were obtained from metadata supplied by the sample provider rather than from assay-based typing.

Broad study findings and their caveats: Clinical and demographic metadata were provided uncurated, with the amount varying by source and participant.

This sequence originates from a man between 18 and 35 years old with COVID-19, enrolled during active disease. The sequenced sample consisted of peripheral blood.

CDR3 sequence: CASSWEAAEAFF. The DNA sequence is given as TGTGCCAGCAGCTGGGAGGCGGCTGAAGCTTTCTTT. This receptor chain uses TRBV13 and TRBJ1-1, with the D gene not confidently named. V loses 4 bases of germline sequence and J loses 6 bases, and the interval between the two ends is 9 bases. The CDR3, from cysteine to phenylalanine, totals 12 residues. Kept here is only the CDR3 DNA, which spans 36 bases and is read in frame from base 1. Sequences PRHDT (CDR1) and FYEKMQ (CDR2) are obtained from the germline V gene (reference sequence).